The next 11 T cell receptor beta chains were all read from a single sample in a study of cytomegalovirus exposure and HLA in healthy donors. The PCR employed 60 Vbeta primers together with 13 Jbeta primers. The repertoire was sequenced with immunoSEQ multiplex PCR; TCRdb's copy has only in-frame clones and lacks some. The sample lists approximately 160,000 clones; 77% were seen once. The sample taken for sequencing was PBMCs. These TCRs come from a woman aged 40 to 50 in good health and CMV-seropositive.

The gene calls are TRBV12-5 and TRBJ2-2, with 14 bases lining up with TRBD2. In germline, CDR1 is LGHNT, CDR2 FRNRAP. Losses at the gene ends were 2 bases for V and 3 bases for J; bases not matched to a gene: 8. The CDR3 extends over 19 amino acids. This chain's CDR3 is CASGLSPGLAGVDTGELFF. The CDR3 DNA reads TGTGCTAGTGGTTTGTCCCCGGGACTAGCGGGGGTAGACACCGGGGAGCTGTTTTTT. Full variable domain (missing parts from reference TRBV12-5 and TRBJ2-2): DARVTQTPRHKVTEMGQEVTMRCQPILGHNTVFWYRQTMMQGLELLAYFRNRAPLDDSGMPKDRFSAEMPDATLATLKIQPSEPRDSAVYFCASGLSPGLAGVDTGELFFGEGSRLTVL.

The rearrangement uses TRBV5-1 and TRBJ2-5, with 7 bases aligning to TRBD1. CDR3 length: 16 residues. Germline CDR1 and CDR2: SGHRS and YFSETQ. V was pared by 0 bases and J by 2 bases, with 7 bases of the junction left unmatched. The CDR3 DNA reads as TGCGCCAGCAGCTTGGGAGACAGGGCCTCTCAAGAGACCCAGTACTTC. Its protein product is CASSLGDRASQETQYF.

The rearrangement uses TRBV21-1 and TRBJ2-7; the tabulated D call, TRBD1, remains unverified against the DNA. TRBV21-1 is an annotated pseudogene. The CDR3 length is 15 residues. The CDR3 loop is CASSAETGHSYEQYF. For the CDR3, the DNA is TGTGCCAGCAGTGCTGAGACAGGACACTCCTACGAGCAGTACTTC.

The chain joins TRBV4-3 to TRBJ1-4, with 8 nucleotides matching TRBD1. With 0 bases clipped from V and 8 bases from J, the junction kept 11 bases outside the gene matches. Germline CDR1 and CDR2: LGHNA and YSLEER. The CDR3 totals 17 residues. CDR3: CASSQERSGQGREKLFF. The CDR3 DNA reads as TGCGCCAGCAGCCAAGAAAGGTCTGGACAGGGACGGGAAAAACTGTTTTTT.

V and J are TRBV15 and TRBJ2-1; a weak D match, TRBD2 (7 bases). The V gene's germline CDR1 is LNHNV and CDR2 YYDKDF (reference sequence). V lost 5 bases and J 5 bases, leaving 13 bases between the germline ends. The CDR3 consists of 14 residues. CDR3 loop: CATSGRGGNNEQFF. The CDR3 DNA follows: TGTGCCACCAGCGGACGCGGGGGCAACAATGAGCAGTTCTTC.

The rearrangement joins TRBV6-5 to TRBJ1-5; D gene uncertain. The length of the CDR3 is 11 residues. V was pared by 10 bases and J by 3 bases, with 7 bases between. Germline CDR1 reads MNHEY; CDR2 reads SVGAGI. As DNA, the CDR3 is TGTGCCACGGGGATCAATCAGCCCCAGCATTTT. The encoded protein is CATGINQPQHF.

The CDR3 coding sequence is TGTGCCAGCAGCTTATACAGGGCGGCACCCCTCCACTTT. It is translated as CASSLYRAAPLHF. V and J are TRBV11-2 and TRBJ1-6, with D tentatively TRBD1 (6 bases). This CDR3 is built from 13 residues. Germline values: CDR1 SGHAT, CDR2 FQNNGV. V gave up 2 bases and J gave up 11 bases, with 10 bases separating them.

The chain uses TRBV30 and TRBJ1-6; no clear D. Germline V CDR1 and CDR2: GTSNPN, SVGIG (reference sequence). The CDR3 contains 13 residues. Trimming cost V 3 bases and J 4 bases, with 7 bases left between them. The CDR3 reads CAWSREYNSPLHF. DNA for the CDR3: TGTGCCTGGAGCCGGGAGTATAATTCACCCCTCCACTTT.

This clone was picked up a small number of times. This CDR3 reads CAISDLRGTQETQYF. In DNA, the CDR3 is TGTGCCATCAGTGATTTGCGGGGGACACAAGAGACCCAGTACTTC. The gene calls are TRBV10-3 and TRBJ2-5; possible D gene TRBD2, 7 bases. The germline V gene encodes CDR1 ENHRY and CDR2 SYGVKD. Trimming cost V 3 bases and J 2 bases, with 13 bases left between them. The length of the CDR3 is 15 residues.

J is TRBJ1-1 and V is TRBV6-6; a possible D gene is TRBD1 (5 bases). Germline CDR1 is MNHNY and CDR2 is SVGAGI (reference sequence). The length of the CDR3 is 14 residues. V lost 3 bases, J lost 10 bases, and 18 bases lay in between. CDR3 amino acids: CASSYGSRDFPAFF. Written as DNA, the CDR3 is TGTGCCAGCAGTTATGGTTCCAGGGACTTTCCAGCTTTCTTT.

This clone was seen just once. The rearrangement uses TRBV5-1 and TRBJ2-5, with D possibly matching TRBD1 (6 bases). Germline V lookup: CDR1 SGHRS, CDR2 YFSETQ. V shed 3 bases and J shed 2 bases, with 11 bases lying between them. CDR3 size: 14 residues. The CDR3 sequence is CASSYWTEQETQYF. CDR3 coding DNA: TGCGCCAGCAGCTACTGGACAGAACAAGAGACCCAGTACTTC. Together with reference TRBV5-1 and TRBJ2-5, the CDR3 gives the full variable domain: KAGVTQTPRYLIKTRGQQVTLSCSPISGHRSVSWYQQTPGQGLQFLFEYFSETQRNKGNFPGRFSGRQFSNSRSEMNVSTLELGDSALYLCASSYWTEQETQYFGPGTRLLVL.